This T cell receptor beta chain is from a study of blood T cell repertoires in COVID-19 (dated by TCRdb to the early 2020s). For the wider study: Samples from collaborators originated in the United States, Italy and Spain and spanned both the acute and convalescent phases of COVID-19. The material from the prospective study consisted of cDNA or gDNA derived from T cells, B-cell-depleted T cells, or PBMCs. The dataset comprised deeply sampled blood TCRbeta repertoires from subjects exposed to, actively infected with, or recovered from COVID-19. A freely available public database, intended as a resource for researchers studying the immune response to SARS-CoV-2, is where the repertoires were released. Samples came from the ongoing ImmuneRACE study (first 160 participants) plus 1,254 subjects from 6 global collaborators. Sample metadata almost always included a de-identified subject ID, COVID-19 status, age in years and sex. Where available, HLA class I and class II types were taken from metadata supplied by the sample provider and were not determined by assay-based typing.

TCRbeta CDR3 regions were amplified from genomic DNA by means of the immunoSEQ Assay, a bias-controlled multiplex PCR. Per the original workflow: Within the assay, amplification of reference gene primers was used to estimate how many nucleated cells each sample contained. To quantify the absolute abundance of each unique TCRbeta CDR3 rearrangement, sequence reads were collapsed and filtered. For each sample, productive Simpson clonality was calculated as the square root of Simpson's diversity index over productive rearrangements. TCRdb provides this immuneACCESS table in a form limited to in-frame rearrangements. Some clones are lacking; in checked studies, under half of them reflect an unresolved V gene, and why the rest are absent is not known. V, J and clone size are those of that table, while D and trimming were read from the DNA. The sample table lists approximately 42,000 clones, around 82% of them with a count of one. The biggest ten clones account for roughly a quarter of the sample.

The collaborating institutions used their own protocols to collect whole blood in K2EDTA tubes. For TCRbeta analysis, collaborator samples were shipped as frozen whole blood, as isolated PBMCs, or as DNA extracted from either sample type. The paper's findings and limits, for the study overall: Clinical and demographic metadata were provided uncurated, with the amount varying by source and participant.

Notes on this clone: This receptor's antigen is unknown. No base-level quality is on record; no much larger clone is a single base apart.

Sequencing was carried out using peripheral blood. The receptor was isolated from an older man with acute or convalescent COVID-19.

The CDR3 is CAISPSGVGDTQYF. The DNA reads as follows: TGTGCCATCAGTCCCTCGGGGGTGGGAGATACGCAGTATTTT. The receptor chain draws on TRBV10-3 and TRBJ2-3, and perhaps TRBD2 as D gene, on 6 matching bases. Including the terminal cysteine and phenylalanine, the CDR3 comprises 14 residues. The entry retains the CDR3 DNA only, 42 bases that are in frame from base 1. Sequences ENHRY (CDR1) and SYGVKD (CDR2) are obtained from the germline V gene. Cut back by 5 bases and 5 bases, the V and J ends lie 14 bases apart.